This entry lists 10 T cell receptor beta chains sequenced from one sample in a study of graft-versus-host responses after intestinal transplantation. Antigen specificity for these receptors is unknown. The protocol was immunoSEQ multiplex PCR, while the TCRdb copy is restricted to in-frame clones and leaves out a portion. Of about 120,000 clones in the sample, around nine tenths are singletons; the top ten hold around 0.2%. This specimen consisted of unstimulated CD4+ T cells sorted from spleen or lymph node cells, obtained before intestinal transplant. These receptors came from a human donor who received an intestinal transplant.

CDR3 region: CAWSEPGGYTF. The CDR3 DNA reads as TGTGCCTGGAGTGAACCAGGCGGCTACACCTTC. The rearrangement links TRBV30 to TRBJ1-2, with D hard to call. From germline, CDR1 is GTSNPN and CDR2 SVGIG (reference sequence). This CDR3 is built from 11 residues. Trimming pared 1 base from V and 8 bases from J, leaving 8 bases between.

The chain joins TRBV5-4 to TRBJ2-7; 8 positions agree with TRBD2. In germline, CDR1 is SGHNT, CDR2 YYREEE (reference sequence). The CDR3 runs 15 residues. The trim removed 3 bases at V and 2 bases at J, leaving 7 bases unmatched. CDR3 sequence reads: CASSSDGLAAYEQYF. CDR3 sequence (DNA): TGTGCCAGCAGCTCAGACGGACTAGCTGCCTACGAGCAGTACTTC.

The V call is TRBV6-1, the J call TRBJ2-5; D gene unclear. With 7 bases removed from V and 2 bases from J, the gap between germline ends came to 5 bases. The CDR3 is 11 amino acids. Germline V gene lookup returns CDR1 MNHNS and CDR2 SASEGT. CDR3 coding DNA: TGTGCCAGCACAGAACAAGAGACCCAGTACTTC. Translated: CASTEQETQYF.

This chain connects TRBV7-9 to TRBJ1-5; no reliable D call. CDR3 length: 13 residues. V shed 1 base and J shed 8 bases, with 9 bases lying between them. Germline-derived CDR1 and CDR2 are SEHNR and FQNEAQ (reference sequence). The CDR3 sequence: CASSLVAAEPQHF. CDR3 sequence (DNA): TGTGCCAGCAGCTTAGTGGCGGCGGAGCCCCAGCATTTT.

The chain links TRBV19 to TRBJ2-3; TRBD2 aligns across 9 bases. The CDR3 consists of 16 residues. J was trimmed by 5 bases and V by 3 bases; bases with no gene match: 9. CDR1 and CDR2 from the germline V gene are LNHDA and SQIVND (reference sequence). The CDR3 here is CASSIWAGGPGDTQYF. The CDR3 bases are TGTGCCAGTAGTATTTGGGCGGGAGGGCCTGGAGATACGCAGTATTTT.

The CDR3 bases are TGTGCCTGGAGTAGGACAGGGGGAGGCCAGCCCCAGCATTTT. Amino acid sequence: CAWSRTGGGQPQHF. This rearrangement joins TRBV30 to TRBJ1-5, with 10 bases lining up with TRBD1. The CDR3 runs 14 residues. Per the germline V gene, CDR1 is GTSNPN and CDR2 is SVGIG (reference sequence). The V and J ends lost 2 bases and 7 bases, in that order; junction bases with no gene match: 5.

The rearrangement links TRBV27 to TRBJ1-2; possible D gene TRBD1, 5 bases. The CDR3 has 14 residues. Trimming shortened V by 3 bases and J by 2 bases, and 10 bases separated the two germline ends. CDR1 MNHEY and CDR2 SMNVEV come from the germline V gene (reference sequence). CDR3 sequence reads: CASSFQGLNYGYTF. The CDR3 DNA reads TGTGCCAGCAGTTTCCAGGGATTGAACTATGGCTACACCTTC.

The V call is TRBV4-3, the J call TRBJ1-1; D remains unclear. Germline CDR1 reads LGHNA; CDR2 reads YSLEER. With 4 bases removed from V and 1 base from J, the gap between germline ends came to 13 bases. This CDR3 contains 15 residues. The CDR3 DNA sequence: TGCGCCAGCAGCCTAAGCGGAGTGGGGAACACTGAAGCTTTCTTT. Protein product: CASSLSGVGNTEAFF.

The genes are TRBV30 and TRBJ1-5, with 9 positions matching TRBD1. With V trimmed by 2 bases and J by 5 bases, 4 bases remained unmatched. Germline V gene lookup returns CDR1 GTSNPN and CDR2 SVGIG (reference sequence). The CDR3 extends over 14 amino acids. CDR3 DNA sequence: TGTGCCTGGAGTCCCGGACAGGGGTATCAGCCCCAGCATTTT. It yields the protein CAWSPGQGYQPQHF.

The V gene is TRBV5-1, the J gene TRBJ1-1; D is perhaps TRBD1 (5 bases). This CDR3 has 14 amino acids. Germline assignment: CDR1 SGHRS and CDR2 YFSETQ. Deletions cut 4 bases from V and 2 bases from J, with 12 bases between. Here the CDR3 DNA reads TGCGCCAGCAGCACCCGGGACTCCAACACTGAAGCTTTCTTT. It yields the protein CASSTRDSNTEAFF.